Listed here are 21 T cell receptor beta chains from one sample, sequenced in a study of control samples from healthy donors and cancer patients. Clones were sequenced by immunoSEQ multiplex PCR, and TCRdb holds only the in-frame ones, with some missing. The table lists fewer than 200,000 clones, around 93% of them singletons, with roughly 4% in the top ten. Source material: blood. All receptors derive from an older woman in good health.

The J gene is TRBJ1-1, the V gene TRBV7-6; D possibly corresponds to TRBD1 (5 bases). The ends were cut back, 5 bases at V and 4 bases at J, with 23 bases in the middle. This CDR3 is 17 amino acids long. The germline gives CDR1 SGHVS, CDR2 FNYEAQ. CDR3 DNA sequence: TGTGCCAGCAGCCGACGGAAAAAGGGGACGTCGAGCACTGAAGCTTTCTTT. As protein: CASSRRKKGTSSTEAFF. The variable domain in full, with the rest retrieved from reference TRBV7-6 and TRBJ1-1, is GAGVSQSPRYKVTKRGQDVALRCDPISGHVSLYWYRQALGQGPEFLTYFNYEAQQDKSGLPNDRFSAERPEGSISTLTIQRTEQRDSAMYRCASSRRKKGTSSTEAFFGQGTRLTVV.

This chain links TRBV2 with TRBJ1-1; D may be TRBD1 (5 bases). Trimming took off 2 bases at V and 1 base at J, with 11 bases between the two ends. The CDR3 is made up of 15 amino acids. Per the germline V gene, CDR1 is SNHLY and CDR2 is FYNNEI. The CDR3 loop is CASSELGEANTEAFF. The CDR3 DNA follows: TGTGCCAGCAGTGAACTGGGGGAGGCGAACACTGAAGCTTTCTTT.

V is TRBV7-9 and J is TRBJ2-3, with TRBD2 identical over 8 bases. CDR1 is SEHNR and CDR2 is FQNEAQ in the germline V gene (reference sequence). The CDR3 is 15 residues long. V lost 5 bases to trimming and J lost 3 bases; unmatched junction nucleotides: 7. The CDR3 region is CASSTGLAETDTQYF. The CDR3 nucleotides are TGTGCCAGCAGCACAGGACTAGCAGAAACAGATACGCAGTATTTT.

This chain joins TRBV10-3 and TRBJ1-1; D is possibly TRBD1 (5 bases). This CDR3 region has 13 residues. Germline V CDR1 and CDR2: ENHRY, SYGVKD. Trimming left V 6 bases short and J 1 base short, with 9 bases between. The DNA for the CDR3 is TGTGCCATCAGCAAGACAGAGAACACTGAAGCTTTCTTT. The encoded protein is CAISKTENTEAFF.

V and J are TRBV11-2 and TRBJ2-5; D call uncertain. V was cut by 5 bases and J by 13 bases, with 17 bases left in between. This CDR3 region has 12 residues. The germline CDR1 and CDR2 sequences are SGHAT and FQNNGV. The CDR3: CASSRGDSRRYF. CDR3 DNA sequence: TGTGCCAGCAGCCGAGGAGACTCTCGGCGGTACTTC.

The chain uses TRBV2 and TRBJ2-2; the D gene could be TRBD1 or TRBD2 (6 bases each). Germline-derived CDR1 and CDR2 are SNHLY and FYNNEI. The length of the CDR3 is 16 residues. V lost 9 bases and J lost 2, with 19 bases in between. The CDR3 spells CASCNSGAQNTGELFF. The CDR3 region has the DNA TGTGCCAGTTGTAATTCGGGGGCGCAAAACACCGGGGAGCTGTTTTTT.

V and J are TRBV10-2 and TRBJ2-5; 13 bases are a match to TRBD2. This CDR3 has 15 residues. Looked up from germline, CDR1 is WSHSY and CDR2 is SAAADI. The ends lost 6 bases at V and 5 bases at J; junction bases unmatched: 6. The chain's CDR3 is CASRQLAGGPETQYF. The DNA of the CDR3 is TGCGCCAGCAGGCAACTAGCGGGGGGGCCGGAGACCCAGTACTTC.

V gene TRBV5-6 combines with J gene TRBJ1-2; the D is unclear. The germline gives CDR1 SGHDT, CDR2 YYEEEE. The CDR3 is 14 amino acids. Trimming cost V 0 bases and J 5 bases, with 11 bases left between them. CDR3 in amino acids: CASSLGSGYYGYTF. CDR3 DNA sequence: TGTGCCAGCAGCTTGGGCAGTGGGTATTATGGCTACACCTTC.

The chain combines TRBV11-1 with TRBJ1-3, with D hard to call. The CDR3 sequence is 14 residues long. V was clipped by 7 bases and J by 3 bases, with 13 bases between them. CDR1 is SGHAT and CDR2 is FQDESV in the germline V gene (reference sequence). CDR3 coding DNA: TGTGCCAGCACGCGACGAGACGGTGGAAACACCATATATTTT. Translated, it gives CASTRRDGGNTIYF. Full variable domain (remainder filled in from reference TRBV11-1 and TRBJ1-3): EAEVAQSPRYKITEKSQAVAFWCDPISGHATLYWYRQILGQGPELLVQFQDESVVDDSQLPKDRFSAERLKGVDSTLKIQPAELGDSAMYLCASTRRDGGNTIYFGEGSWLTVV.

CDR3 sequence reads: CASSLAWSGARANEQFF. In DNA form, the CDR3 reads TGTGCCAGCAGCCTTGCCTGGAGCGGGGCCAGGGCGAATGAGCAGTTCTTC. The chain joins TRBV7-9 to TRBJ2-1; 7 positions agree with TRBD2. Germline lookup yields CDR1 SEHNR and CDR2 FQNEAQ (reference sequence). CDR3 length equals 17 residues. The V and J ends lost 5 bases and 7 bases, in that order; junction bases with no gene match: 17.

This rearrangement joins TRBV4-1 to TRBJ2-5, with D possibly TRBD2 on 5 matching bases. CDR1 and CDR2 from the germline V gene are MGHRA and YSYEKL. V shed 0 bases and J shed 5 bases, with 13 bases lying between them. There are 15 residues in the CDR3. In DNA form, the CDR3 reads TGCGCCAGCAGCCAAGAACTACAGACGGGGGAGACCCAGTACTTC. It is translated as CASSQELQTGETQYF.

The gene calls are TRBV5-1 and TRBJ2-3; tentative D call: TRBD1 (6 bases). The germline gives CDR1 SGHRS, CDR2 YFSETQ. With 4 bases removed from V and 6 bases from J, the gap between germline ends came to 15 bases. This CDR3 is 14 amino acids long. The CDR3 spells CASSAQGLGDTQYF. Written as DNA, the CDR3 is TGCGCCAGCAGCGCTCAGGGGCTAGGGGATACGCAGTATTTT.

The chain combines TRBV7-2 with TRBJ1-5; 11 positions match TRBD1. The CDR3 has 15 amino acids. J lost 6 bases, V lost 5 bases, and 6 bases had no gene match. Germline V lookup: CDR1 SGHTA, CDR2 FQGNSA. The CDR3 here is CASSPGQGEAQPQHF. In nucleotides, the CDR3 is TGTGCCAGCAGCCCGGGACAGGGGGAAGCTCAGCCCCAGCATTTT.

The chain uses TRBV3-1 (or the pseudogene TRBV3-2) and TRBJ1-2; no firm D call. Germline values: CDR1 LGHDT, CDR2 YNNKEL (reference sequence). The V end lost 0 bases, the J end lost 7 bases, and 12 bases lay between the germline ends. This CDR3 has 14 residues. DNA for the CDR3: TGTGCCAGCAGCCAAGACACGGGGTCGAGTGGCTACACCTTC. This gives the protein CASSQDTGSSGYTF.

The chain uses TRBV5-1 and TRBJ1-1, with D uncertain. Germline lookup yields CDR1 SGHRS and CDR2 YFSETQ. Trimming removed 0 bases at V and 1 base at J, with 13 bases between. The CDR3 has 16 amino acids. The DNA for the CDR3 is TGCGCCAGCAGCTTGGTGTCACTCAGGACGAACACTGAAGCTTTCTTT. Its translation is CASSLVSLRTNTEAFF.

The rearrangement joins TRBV5-1 to TRBJ1-2, with D tentatively TRBD1 (6 bases). Deletions cut 5 bases from V and 0 bases from J, with 14 bases between. The CDR3 consists of 15 residues. CDR1 and CDR2 (germline): SGHRS, YFSETQ. The CDR3 spells CASRQMTGANYGYTF. The CDR3 DNA sequence: TGCGCCAGCAGACAAATGACAGGAGCTAACTATGGCTACACCTTC.

This clone was seen just once. V is TRBV19 and J is TRBJ1-5; TRBD1 might be the D (5 bases). Trimming took off 6 bases at V and 1 base at J, with 10 bases between the two ends. Germline V lookup: CDR1 LNHDA, CDR2 SQIVND (reference sequence). This CDR3 is built from 14 residues. CDR3 sequence reads: CASRVRDSNQPQHF. In nucleotides, the CDR3 is TGTGCCAGTAGAGTGAGGGACAGCAATCAGCCCCAGCATTTT.

The rearrangement joins TRBV19 to TRBJ2-5; D gene ambiguous. The CDR3 extends over 17 amino acids. CDR1 and CDR2 from the germline V gene are LNHDA and SQIVND (reference sequence). With 1 base removed from V and 5 bases from J, the gap between germline ends came to 20 bases. CDR3 residues: CASSIARPNTRGETQYF. In DNA, the CDR3 is TGTGCCAGTAGTATAGCCCGCCCCAATACCCGTGGGGAGACCCAGTACTTC.

The gene calls are TRBV3-1 (or the pseudogene TRBV3-2) and TRBJ2-5; D gene ambiguous. The CDR3 contains 14 residues. V lost 2 bases and J 5 bases, leaving 12 bases between the germline ends. The germline V gene has CDR1 LGHDT and CDR2 YNNKEL (reference sequence). In nucleotides, the CDR3 is TGTGCCAGCAGCCAATTGTCTGGGCTTGAGACCCAGTACTTC. Translating gives CASSQLSGLETQYF.

The chain recombines TRBV6-2 or TRBV6-3 with TRBJ2-7, with D perhaps matching TRBD1 or TRBD2 (5 bases each). Trimming took off 5 bases at V and 0 bases at J, with 17 bases between the two ends. The germline CDR1 and CDR2 sequences are MNHEY and SVGEGT. This CDR3 has 16 residues. This chain's CDR3 is CASSIPSRDHSYEQYF. The DNA of the CDR3 is TGTGCCAGCAGTATTCCGTCCCGGGACCACTCCTACGAGCAGTACTTC.

The rearrangement joins TRBV7-3 to TRBJ1-2, with D unresolved. V was shortened by 4 bases and J by 6 bases, with 15 bases between the two germline ends. CDR3 size: 14 residues. Per the germline V gene, CDR1 is SGHTA and CDR2 is FQGTGA. CDR3 amino acids: CASSSGLGGDGYTF. Here the CDR3 DNA reads TGTGCCAGCAGCTCAGGACTAGGAGGAGATGGCTACACCTTC.